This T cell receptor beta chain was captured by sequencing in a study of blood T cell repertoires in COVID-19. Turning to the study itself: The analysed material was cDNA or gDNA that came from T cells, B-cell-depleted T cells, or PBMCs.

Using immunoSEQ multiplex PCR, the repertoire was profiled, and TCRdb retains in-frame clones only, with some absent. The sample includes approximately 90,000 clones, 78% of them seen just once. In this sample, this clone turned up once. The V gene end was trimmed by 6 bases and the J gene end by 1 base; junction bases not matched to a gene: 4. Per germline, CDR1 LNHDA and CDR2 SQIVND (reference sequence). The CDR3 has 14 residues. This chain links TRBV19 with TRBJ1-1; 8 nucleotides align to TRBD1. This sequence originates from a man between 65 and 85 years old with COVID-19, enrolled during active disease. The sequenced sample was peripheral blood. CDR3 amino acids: CASSWDRRNTEAFF. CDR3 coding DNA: TGTGCCAGTAGCTGGGACAGGCGGAACACTGAAGCTTTCTTT.